The following is a TCR beta chain sequence with its context. The record originates from a study of identical twins. TCRdb called the 5' RACE reads again in MiXCR, with one record for every CDR3 protein. The sample contains hundreds of thousands of distinct CDR3 sequences, approximately 9% of which appear only once. The V and J ends lost 0 bases and 4 bases, in that order; junction bases with no gene match: 7. The CDR3 totals 17 residues. Per the germline V gene, CDR1 is SGHAT and CDR2 is FQNNGV. Sequenced material: memory (CD45RO+) T cells sorted from blood. The clonotype originates from a woman younger than 35 in good health. This chain connects TRBV11-2 to TRBJ2-5; 11 positions agree with TRBD2. DNA for the CDR3: TGTGCCAGCAGCTTAGACCGAGGTCTAGCGGGAGGAGAGACCCAGTACTTC. As protein: CASSLDRGLAGGETQYF.